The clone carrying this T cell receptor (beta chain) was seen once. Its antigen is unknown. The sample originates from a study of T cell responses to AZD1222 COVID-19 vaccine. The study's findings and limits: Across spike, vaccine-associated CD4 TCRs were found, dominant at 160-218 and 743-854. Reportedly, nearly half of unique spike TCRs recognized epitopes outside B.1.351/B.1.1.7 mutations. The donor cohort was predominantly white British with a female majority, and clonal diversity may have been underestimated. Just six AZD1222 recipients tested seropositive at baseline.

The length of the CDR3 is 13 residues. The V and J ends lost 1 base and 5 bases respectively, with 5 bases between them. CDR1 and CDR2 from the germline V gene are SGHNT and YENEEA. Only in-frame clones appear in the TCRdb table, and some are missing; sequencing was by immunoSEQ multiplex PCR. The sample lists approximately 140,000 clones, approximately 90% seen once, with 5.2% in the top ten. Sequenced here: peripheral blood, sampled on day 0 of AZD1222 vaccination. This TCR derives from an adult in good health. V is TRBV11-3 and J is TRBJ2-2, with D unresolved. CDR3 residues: CASSLGSTGELFF. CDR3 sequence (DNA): TGTGCCAGCAGCTTAGGGAGTACCGGGGAGCTGTTTTTT.